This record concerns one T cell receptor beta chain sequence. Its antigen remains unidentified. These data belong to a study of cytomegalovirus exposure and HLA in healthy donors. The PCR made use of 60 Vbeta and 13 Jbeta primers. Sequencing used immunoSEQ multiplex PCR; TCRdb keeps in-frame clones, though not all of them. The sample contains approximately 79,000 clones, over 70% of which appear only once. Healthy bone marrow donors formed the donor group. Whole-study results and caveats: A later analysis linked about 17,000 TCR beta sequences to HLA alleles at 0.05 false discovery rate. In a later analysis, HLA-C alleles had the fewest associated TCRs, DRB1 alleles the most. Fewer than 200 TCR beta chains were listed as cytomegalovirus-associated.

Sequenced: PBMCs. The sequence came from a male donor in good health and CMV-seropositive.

The CDR3 DNA reads TGTGCCAGCAGCACGGATCAGGCGAGTTCCTATAATTCACCCCTCCACTTT. It codes for CASSTDQASSYNSPLHF. This sequence joins TRBV9 and TRBJ1-6; no firm D call. This CDR3 is built from 17 residues. V was clipped by 4 bases and J by 1 base, with 15 bases between them. Germline loops: CDR1 SGDLS, CDR2 YYNGEE.